The 11 T cell receptor beta chains below come from one sample, sequenced in a study of breast tumors, draining lymph nodes, adjacent tissues. TCRdb fed the multiplex PCR reads into MiXCR, producing one record per CDR3 protein. The top ten clones hold 1% to 1.5% of a sample with some 100,000 distinct CDR3 sequences, approximately 21% of them seen once. The lymph nodes were axillary draining lymph nodes from breast cancer patients. The sequencing input was axillary lymph node tissue. The origin of the receptors is a female donor with breast cancer. Some clones in this sample may be carry-over from other donors' samples.

The genes are TRBV28 and TRBJ1-5; D is unresolved. This CDR3 comprises 14 residues. CDR1 and CDR2 (germline): MDHEN, SYDVKM. V was cut by 6 bases and J by 0 bases, with 9 bases left in between. The CDR3 protein is CASRSTVSNQPQHF. For the CDR3, the DNA is TGTGCCAGCAGATCCACAGTTAGCAATCAGCCCCAGCATTTT.

In this sample, this clonotype turned up many times. The chain links TRBV6-2 or TRBV6-3 to TRBJ2-3; 7 bases map to TRBD2. This CDR3 has 13 amino acids. Germline V gene sequence: CDR1 MNHEY, CDR2 SVGEGT. Trimming cost V 7 bases and J 9 bases; bases outside gene matches: 10. The CDR3 sequence is CASTGPPGGTQYF. Here the CDR3 DNA reads TGTGCCAGCACAGGCCCCCCGGGGGGAACGCAGTATTTT.

This clonotype has just a few counts. The chain is built from TRBV18 and TRBJ2-2; TRBD1 matches at 10 bases. The junction had 6 bases not matched to a gene; V was cut back by 4 bases and J by 4 bases. This CDR3 has 16 amino acids. Germline CDR1 and CDR2: KGHSH and LQKENI. CDR3 in DNA: TGTGCCAGCTCACTAAACCGGGACAGGGGCACCGGGGAGCTGTTTTTT. It specifies CASSLNRDRGTGELFF. Full variable domain (outside the CDR3, taken from reference TRBV18 and TRBJ2-2): NAGVMQNPRHLVRRRGQEARLRCSPMKGHSHVYWYRQLPEEGLKFMVYLQKENIIDESGMPKERFSAEFPKEGPSILRIQQVVRGDSAAYFCASSLNRDRGTGELFFGEGSRLTVL.

For this clonotype: A read error is possible here, since a much larger clone lies one base away. V and J are TRBV11-3 and TRBJ2-2; 10 bases are a match to TRBD2. Germline lookup yields CDR1 SGHNT and CDR2 YENEEA. V lost 0 bases and J lost 5; bases outside the gene matches: 18. This CDR3 comprises 21 residues. The CDR3 region has the DNA TGTGCCAGCAGCTTAGAAGGTTGGGCTAGCGGGGGTCAAACCTTAACCGGGGAGCTGTTTTTT. Encoded protein: CASSLEGWASGGQTLTGELFF.

On this clonotype itself: A much more abundant neighbour one base away suggests this may be a read error. The chain links TRBV12-3 or TRBV12-4 to TRBJ1-3; possibly TRBD1 for D (6 bases). The CDR3 covers 15 residues. This CDR3 reads CASSRGQSSGNTIHF. Here the CDR3 DNA reads TGTGCCAGCAGCCGTGGACAGTCCTCTGGAAACACCATACATTTT.

A remark on this clonotype: A read error may explain this, as a much larger clone is one base away. Because the CDR3 is missing its conserved closing phenylalanine or tryptophan, this is likely a read error. V usage is TRBV2 and J usage is TRBJ1-5; possibly TRBD1 for D (5 bases). Germline V gene lookup returns CDR1 SNHLY and CDR2 FYNNEI. This CDR3 comprises 14 residues. The CDR3 protein is CASSEDRGGQPQHS. CDR3 sequence (DNA): TGTGCCAGCAGCGAAGATCGTGGGGGTCAGCCCCAGCATTCT.

As to this clonotype: A much bigger clone sits one base away, suggesting this may be a read error. Since no conserved phenylalanine or tryptophan closes the CDR3, a read error is the likely cause. The V and J genes are TRBV6-5 and TRBJ2-3; no definite D call. Germline V gene data show CDR1 as MNHEY and CDR2 as SVGAGI. V was cut by 4 bases and J by 1 base, with 9 bases left in between. This CDR3 is 14 amino acids long. The CDR3 loop reads CASSSPLGTDTQYS. DNA for the CDR3: TGTGCCAGCAGTTCTCCCTTAGGCACAGATACGCAGTATTCT.

The gene calls are TRBV12-3 or TRBV12-4 and TRBJ2-1; no clear D. The CDR3 has 13 amino acids. With 4 bases removed from V and 1 base from J, the gap between germline ends came to 5 bases. The CDR3 nucleotides are TGTGCCAGCAGTTCAGAATCCTACAATGAGCAGTTCTTC. It encodes CASSSESYNEQFF.

This clonotype occurred many times. The V and J genes are TRBV11-2 and TRBJ2-3; no definite D call. The CDR3 consists of 16 residues. Germline values: CDR1 SGHAT, CDR2 FQNNGV. Deletions cut 0 bases from V and 6 bases from J, with 16 bases between. For the CDR3, the DNA is TGTGCCAGCAGCTTAGATCCCCGCCGCGCCCTGGATACGCAGTATTTT. It specifies CASSLDPRRALDTQYF.

As concerns this clonotype: A much more abundant neighbour one base away suggests this may be a read error. The DNA for the CDR3 is TGTACCAGCAGTGAGCAAAACTATGGCTACACCTTC. Translating gives CTSSEQNYGYTF. The V call is TRBV25-1, the J call TRBJ1-2; D call uncertain. The germline CDR1 and CDR2 sequences are MGHDK and SYGVNS. The CDR3 is made up of 12 amino acids.

This clonotype was seen at least ten times. V usage is TRBV6-5 and J usage is TRBJ2-7, with D unclear. The CDR3 has 15 residues. Trimming took 0 bases from V and 2 from J, leaving 11 bases between them. From germline, CDR1 is MNHEY and CDR2 SVGAGI. CDR3 DNA sequence: TGTGCCAGCAGTTACTCGATTTTAAGCACCTACGAGCAGTACTTC. As protein: CASSYSILSTYEQYF.